This T cell receptor (beta chain) was captured by sequencing in a study of spatial heterogeneity in lung cancer. Study as a whole: Mean representation of each unique TCR and UMI combination in the raw reads exceeded 8.5 occurrences.

This clonotype has at least ten counts. Trimming removed 5 bases from V and 3 bases from J; junction bases left unmatched: 8. Per germline, CDR1 SGHTA and CDR2 FQGNSA. This CDR3 has 15 residues. Time point specified: sample taken at primary tumor resection. The input material, whole RNA from tumor, nontumor lung or frozen PBMC, was sequenced unsorted. Every cDNA TCR molecule received its own unique molecular identifier. TCRdb fed the 5' RACE reads into MiXCR, producing one record per CDR3 protein. This table holds 6,500 to 8,500 distinct CDR3 sequences, approximately 9.8% found once. The sequence came from a male donor with early-stage non-small cell lung cancer. This specimen consisted of normal lung tissue next to the tumor, obtained at surgery. The genes are TRBV7-2 and TRBJ2-7; 9 nucleotides align to TRBD1. The CDR3 coding sequence is TGTGCCAGCAGCGCCCCCGGGACAGGGTACTACGAGCAGTACTTC. Translated, it gives CASSAPGTGYYEQYF.